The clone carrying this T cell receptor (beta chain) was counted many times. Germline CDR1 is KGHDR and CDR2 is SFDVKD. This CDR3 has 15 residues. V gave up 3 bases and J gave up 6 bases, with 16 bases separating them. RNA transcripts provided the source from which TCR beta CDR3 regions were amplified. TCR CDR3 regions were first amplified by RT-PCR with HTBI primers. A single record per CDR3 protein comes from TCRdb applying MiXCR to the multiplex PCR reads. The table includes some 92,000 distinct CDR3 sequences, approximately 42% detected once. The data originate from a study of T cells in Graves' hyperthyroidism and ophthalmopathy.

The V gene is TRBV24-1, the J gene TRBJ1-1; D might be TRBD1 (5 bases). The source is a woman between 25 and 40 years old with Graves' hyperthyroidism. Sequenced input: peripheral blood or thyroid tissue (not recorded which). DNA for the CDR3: TGTGCCACCAGTGATGCAGGGCGGGGAACGGCTGAAGCTTTCTTT. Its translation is CATSDAGRGTAEAFF.